The 21 T cell receptor beta chains listed next were all sequenced from one sample in a study of radiotherapy plus CTLA-4 blockade in lung cancer. Only in-frame clones appear in the TCRdb table, and some are missing; sequencing was by immunoSEQ multiplex PCR. Among 35,000 to 40,000 clones listed, more than 80% were seen once. This specimen consisted of peripheral blood, obtained from a patient treated with radiotherapy plus ipilimumab. The receptors shown here come from a human donor with non-small cell lung cancer who had stable disease on radiotherapy plus ipilimumab.

V is TRBV11-3 and J is TRBJ2-2; 7 positions match TRBD1. The CDR3 sequence is 17 residues long. Germline trimming cut 0 bases from V and 3 bases from J; bases unmatched to any gene: 7. The germline gives CDR1 SGHNT, CDR2 YENEEA. CDR3 DNA sequence: TGTGCCAGCAGCTTAGACCTCGGGACAGCACACACCGGGGAGCTGTTTTTT. Protein: CASSLDLGTAHTGELFF.

This clone occurred once. The genes are TRBV6-1 and TRBJ1-1, with D possibly being TRBD1 (6 bases). The CDR3 consists of 14 residues. The V gene lost 6 bases and the J gene lost 2 bases, with 13 bases spanning the gap. Germline V gives CDR1 MNHNS, CDR2 SASEGT. The CDR3: CASSGQLFNTEAFF. As DNA, the CDR3 is TGTGCCAGCAGCGGACAGCTGTTTAACACTGAAGCTTTCTTT.

The rearrangement links TRBV7-2 to TRBJ2-5; 12 nucleotides align to TRBD2. Germline CDR1 reads SGHTA; CDR2 reads FQGNSA. The CDR3 is 19 amino acids. V gave up 2 bases and J gave up 7 bases; unmatched junction bases: 17. CDR3 loop: CASSLRFGGLAGPSATQYF. CDR3 nucleotides: TGTGCCAGCAGCTTACGTTTTGGGGGACTAGCGGGCCCATCGGCGACCCAGTACTTC.

This CDR3 reads CASSFGRGNEQFF. In nucleotides, the CDR3 is TGTGCCAGCAGCTTTGGCAGGGGCAATGAGCAGTTCTTC. The chain combines TRBV7-6 with TRBJ2-1; perhaps TRBD1 as D (6 bases). Trimming cost V 3 bases and J 6 bases, with 9 bases left between them. CDR3 length: 13 residues. Per the germline V gene, CDR1 is SGHVS and CDR2 is FNYEAQ.

J is TRBJ1-2 and V is TRBV7-2; 9 bases line up with TRBD1. J lost 2 bases, V lost 3 bases, and 4 bases had no gene match. Germline loops: CDR1 SGHTA, CDR2 FQGNSA. The CDR3 length is 15 residues. The CDR3 is CASSFTGTGNYGYTF. Here the CDR3 DNA reads TGTGCCAGCAGCTTCACCGGGACAGGGAACTATGGCTACACCTTC.

This chain uses TRBV15 with TRBJ2-3, with a weak D call TRBD2 (5 bases). The CDR3 length is 16 residues. Germline V gives CDR1 LNHNV, CDR2 YYDKDF (reference sequence). Trimming stripped 2 bases from V and 0 bases from J, with 12 bases between. CDR3 sequence (DNA): TGTGCCACCAGCAGACTAGCTATAACTAGCACAGATACGCAGTATTTT. Translating gives CATSRLAITSTDTQYF. Looking up the rest from reference TRBV15 and TRBJ2-3 gives the full variable domain: DAMVIQNPRYQVTQFGKPVTLSCSQTLNHNVMYWYQQKSSQAPKLLFHYYDKDFNNEADTPDNFQSRRPNTSFCFLDIRSPGLGDTAMYLCATSRLAITSTDTQYFGPGTRLTVL.

V usage is TRBV27 and J usage is TRBJ2-5; TRBD2 agrees at 11 bases. The trim removed 3 bases at V and 1 base at J, leaving 10 bases unmatched. The CDR3 has 18 residues. Per the germline V gene, CDR1 is MNHEY and CDR2 is SMNVEV (reference sequence). The CDR3 sequence: CASSFLRLAGGPQETQYF. Here the CDR3 DNA reads TGTGCCAGCAGTTTCCTCAGGTTAGCGGGAGGGCCCCAAGAGACCCAGTACTTC.

In its sample, this clone was seen once. The V gene is TRBV23-1, the J gene TRBJ2-4; weak D call: TRBD2 (6 bases). TRBV23-1 is reported as an ORF; its role is uncertain. Trimming removed 7 bases at V and 11 bases at J, with 21 bases between. The CDR3 contains 14 residues. CDR3 bases: TGCGCCAGCAACGAGGAGTATAGCGGATACGTTCAGTACTTC. Translation gives CASNEEYSGYVQYF.

The rearrangement links TRBV2 to TRBJ2-1, with 7 bases lining up with TRBD2. J was trimmed by 5 bases and V by 2 bases; bases with no gene match: 6. This CDR3 contains 15 residues. Looked up from germline, CDR1 is SNHLY and CDR2 is FYNNEI. CDR3 sequence reads: CASSETVAGNNEQFF. The CDR3 coding sequence is TGTGCCAGCAGTGAAACGGTAGCGGGCAACAATGAGCAGTTCTTC.

This clone was observed once. The V and J genes are TRBV6-6 and TRBJ2-3; D remains ambiguous. Germline-derived CDR1 and CDR2 are MNHNY and SVGAGI (reference sequence). This CDR3 comprises 12 residues. V lost 2 bases to trimming and J lost 4 bases, with 4 bases between them. The CDR3 protein is CASSYNSDTQYF. The DNA for the CDR3 is TGTGCCAGCAGTTACAACTCAGATACGCAGTATTTT.

The chain joins TRBV27 to TRBJ2-1; 8 bases map to TRBD2. Germline CDR1 MNHEY, CDR2 SMNVEV (reference sequence). V was clipped by 7 bases and J by 6 bases; unmatched bases: 5. The CDR3 consists of 13 residues. Written as DNA, the CDR3 is TGTGCCAGCAAGACGGGGGGGGGCAATGAGCAGTTCTTC. As protein: CASKTGGGNEQFF.

This clone was recorded once. The chain has TRBV27 and TRBJ2-5; 7 positions match TRBD2. Germline CDR1 is MNHEY and CDR2 is SMNVEV (reference sequence). CDR3 length: 15 amino acids. The V segment lost 5 bases and the J segment 5 bases; nucleotides outside the gene matches: 11. The CDR3 sequence is CASSPNRREGETQYF. The DNA for the CDR3 is TGTGCCAGCAGTCCGAACAGGAGGGAGGGGGAGACCCAGTACTTC.

This clone was seen once. The rearrangement joins TRBV5-4 to TRBJ2-7; tentatively, D is TRBD2 (5 bases). Deletions cut 0 bases from V and 0 bases from J, with 13 bases between. Germline V gene lookup returns CDR1 SGHNT and CDR2 YYREEE (reference sequence). CDR3 length: 16 residues. The CDR3 bases are TGTGCCAGCAGCTTGGAGGCTAGCAGAAGCTCCTACGAGCAGTACTTC. As protein: CASSLEASRSSYEQYF.

The chain carries TRBV27 and TRBJ2-5; perhaps TRBD1 as D (5 bases). This CDR3 region has 15 residues. The V gene's germline CDR1 is MNHEY and CDR2 SMNVEV (reference sequence). The V gene lost 2 bases and the J gene lost 4 bases, with 14 bases spanning the gap. The CDR3 is CASSLGQGRGETQYF. The CDR3 DNA reads as TGTGCCAGCAGTTTAGGGCAGGGCAGAGGAGAGACCCAGTACTTC.

This clone was observed a handful of times. The V call is TRBV2, the J call TRBJ2-7; D is possibly TRBD2 (6 bases). The CDR3 covers 15 residues. The germline V and J ends were trimmed by 1 base and 2 bases, with 12 bases remaining between them. CDR1 is SNHLY and CDR2 is FYNNEI in the germline V gene. CDR3 loop: CASSEGGDGPYEQYF. For the CDR3, the DNA is TGTGCCAGCAGTGAAGGGGGGGATGGACCCTACGAGCAGTACTTC.

V is TRBV7-2 and J is TRBJ2-1; 15 positions match TRBD2. The CDR3 is made up of 16 amino acids. With V trimmed by 2 bases and J by 10 bases, 6 bases remained unmatched. Germline CDR1 is SGHTA and CDR2 is FQGNSA. The CDR3 sequence is CASSLRGLAGGWEQFF. The CDR3 DNA reads TGTGCCAGCAGCTTAAGAGGACTAGCGGGAGGGTGGGAGCAGTTCTTC.

This chain uses TRBV28 with TRBJ1-5; D possibly corresponds to TRBD1 (5 bases). The CDR3 covers 16 residues. In germline, CDR1 is MDHEN, CDR2 SYDVKM. Trimming took off 5 bases at V and 3 bases at J, with 17 bases between the two ends. CDR3: CASSRALTGYNQPQHF. The CDR3 bases are TGTGCCAGCAGTAGGGCTCTAACAGGATACAATCAGCCCCAGCATTTT. Drawing the rest from reference TRBV28 and TRBJ1-5, the complete variable domain is DVKVTQSSRYLVKRTGEKVFLECVQDMDHENMFWYRQDPGLGLRLIYFSYDVKMKEKGDIPEGYSVSREKKERFSLILESASTNQTSMYLCASSRALTGYNQPQHFGDGTRLSIL.

The gene calls are TRBV6-6 and TRBJ2-7; 15 bases agree with TRBD2. Trimming took 5 bases from V and 5 from J; bases not matched to a gene: 7. The CDR3 is 16 residues long. CDR1 and CDR2 from the germline V gene are MNHNY and SVGAGI (reference sequence). CDR3 DNA sequence: TGTGCCAGCAGTCGGGGACTAGCGGGAGGTTCGGACGAGCAGTACTTC. It codes for CASSRGLAGGSDEQYF.

The rearrangement links TRBV10-3 to TRBJ2-5; 12 bases are a match to TRBD1. This CDR3 is 15 amino acids long. Germline assignment: CDR1 ENHRY and CDR2 SYGVKD. V lost 4 bases to trimming and J lost 4 bases; unmatched junction nucleotides: 4. This chain's CDR3 is CAISVGTGGGETQYF. The CDR3 bases are TGTGCCATCAGTGTGGGGACAGGGGGCGGAGAGACCCAGTACTTC.

The genes are TRBV7-8 and TRBJ1-2; D call uncertain. V dropped 3 bases and J dropped 4 bases, with 21 bases sitting between them. Germline V gene data show CDR1 as SGHVS and CDR2 as FQNEAQ. The CDR3 sequence is 17 residues long. DNA of the CDR3: TGTGCCAGCAGCTTTGAAAGCCGGCGGGCCCTCCGCTATGGCTACACCTTC. It specifies CASSFESRRALRYGYTF. The complete variable domain, with remaining parts taken from reference TRBV7-8 and TRBJ1-2, reads GAGVSQSPRYKVAKRGQDVALRCDPISGHVSLFWYQQALGQGPEFLTYFQNEAQLDKSGLPSDRFFAERPEGSVSTLKIQRTQQEDSAVYLCASSFESRRALRYGYTFGSGTRLTVV.

Remarks on this clone: An end of the junction differs from the germline gene, which may be a read error. The chain is built from TRBV7-2 and TRBJ2-3, with 10 bases lining up with TRBD2. From germline, CDR1 is SGHTA and CDR2 FQGNSA. This CDR3 contains 18 residues. CDR3 DNA sequence: TGTGCCAGCAGCGTAGCTCCCTCTAGCGGGAGTCTTTTCGATACGCAGTATTTT. Translating it yields CASSVAPSSGSLFDTQYF.